The rows below give T cell receptor beta chains drawn from one sample of a study of CD8+CD57+ T cells in acquired aplastic anemia. A single record per CDR3 protein comes from TCRdb applying MiXCR to the reads. Of approximately 250,000 distinct CDR3 sequences in the sample, around 82% are singletons; the top ten hold approximately 40%. The sample comprised sorted CD4+, CD8+, or CD8+CD57+ T cells (not recorded which) from PBMCs. These receptors were taken from a human donor with aplastic anemia. CDR3s include the opening cysteine and the closing phenylalanine or tryptophan. The order of the fields is V gene, clone size, J gene, CDR3 protein. Rows give clone size only sometimes, using once, few, many, or a class for an expanded clone.

v_call: TRBV7-8
clone_size: few
j_call: TRBJ2-3
cdr3_aa: CASGVGGSDTQYF

v_call: TRBV5-6
clone_size: NA
j_call: TRBJ1-2
cdr3_aa: CASSLVDRSNYGYTF

v_call: TRBV7-2
clone_size: once
j_call: TRBJ2-2
cdr3_aa: CASSLEGGATGEYFF

v_call: TRBV7-2
clone_size: NA
j_call: TRBJ2-3
cdr3_aa: CASSWAVVDTQYFF

v_call: TRBV7-3
clone_size: NA
j_call: TRBJ1-2
cdr3_aa: CASSCSGTWGETQYTF

v_call: TRBV9
clone_size: NA
j_call: TRBJ2-6
cdr3_aa: CASGVAGNFRYYVLTF

v_call: TRBV20-1
clone_size: many
j_call: TRBJ1-1
cdr3_aa: CSANYRGTEAFF

v_call: TRBV7-9
clone_size: NA
j_call: TRBJ2-3
cdr3_aa: CASIFQRSGGTDEF

v_call: TRBV7-2
clone_size: NA
j_call: TRBJ2-5
cdr3_aa: CASRLAGEAHYF

v_call: TRBV7-9
clone_size: NA
j_call: TRBJ1-6
cdr3_aa: CASSLAEGPYTQYLHF

v_call: TRBV6-1
clone_size: NA
j_call: TRBJ1-1
cdr3_aa: CATRGQGAGTEAFF

v_call: TRBV29-1
clone_size: NA
j_call: TRBJ2-7
cdr3_aa: CSVNRVDEEYF

v_call: TRBV9
clone_size: NA
j_call: TRBJ1-1
cdr3_aa: CASSPEGGEGTEAFF

v_call: TRBV7-2
clone_size: NA
j_call: TRBJ1-2
cdr3_aa: CASSLLDQSGYTF

v_call: TRBV2
clone_size: NA
j_call: TRBJ1-2
cdr3_aa: CASGSGDTGLDYGDPF

v_call: TRBV7-7
clone_size: NA
j_call: TRBJ2-3
cdr3_aa: CAPSLGGCTDTQSF

v_call: TRBV5-4
clone_size: few
j_call: TRBJ2-7
cdr3_aa: CASSFTREDYEQYF

v_call: TRBV9
clone_size: once
j_call: TRBJ1-5
cdr3_aa: CASSEWGSTQPQHF

v_call: TRBV6-6
clone_size: NA
j_call: TRBJ2-1
cdr3_aa: CASSSISGEEQFF

v_call: TRBV10-3
clone_size: NA
j_call: TRBJ1-4
cdr3_aa: CAISHSPQGAGTNEKPFF

v_call: TRBV7-8
clone_size: NA
j_call: TRBJ2-3
cdr3_aa: CASSFGGAHTKYF

v_call: TRBV7-2
clone_size: NA
j_call: TRBJ2-5
cdr3_aa: CASSQGQDRFQETQYF

v_call: TRBV7-9
clone_size: NA
j_call: TRBJ2-3
cdr3_aa: CASGFEGRGTQYF

v_call: TRBV6-2/TRBV6-3
clone_size: many
j_call: TRBJ1-1
cdr3_aa: CASSSGIMNTEAFF

v_call: TRBV7-8
clone_size: NA
j_call: TRBJ2-1
cdr3_aa: CASSIPPGPDTDEQFF

v_call: TRBV7-3
clone_size: NA
j_call: NA
cdr3_aa: CASSFRRQETQFF

v_call: TRBV9
clone_size: NA
j_call: TRBJ1-1
cdr3_aa: CASSLDQPQHIEAFF

v_call: TRBV6-1
clone_size: NA
j_call: TRBJ2-7
cdr3_aa: CASKRRGDRRPYEQYF

v_call: TRBV7-9
clone_size: NA
j_call: TRBJ2-5
cdr3_aa: CATSRGSSQGTDNF

v_call: TRBV11-2
clone_size: NA
j_call: TRBJ1-1
cdr3_aa: CASSRGGGCTEAFF

v_call: TRBV7-2
clone_size: NA
j_call: TRBJ2-3
cdr3_aa: CASSLADDSCTMSF